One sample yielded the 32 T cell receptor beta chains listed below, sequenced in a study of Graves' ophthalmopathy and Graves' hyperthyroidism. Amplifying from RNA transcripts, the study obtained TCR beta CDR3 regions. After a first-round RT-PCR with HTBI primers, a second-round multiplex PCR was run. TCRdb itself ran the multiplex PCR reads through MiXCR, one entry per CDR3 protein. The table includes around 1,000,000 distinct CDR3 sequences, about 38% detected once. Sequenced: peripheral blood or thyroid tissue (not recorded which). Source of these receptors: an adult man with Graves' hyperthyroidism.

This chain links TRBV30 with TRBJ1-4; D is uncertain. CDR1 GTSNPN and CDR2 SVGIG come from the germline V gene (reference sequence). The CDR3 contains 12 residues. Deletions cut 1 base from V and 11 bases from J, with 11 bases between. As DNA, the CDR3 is TGTGCCTGGAGTGGATCAAACGGGAAACTGTTTTTT. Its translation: CAWSGSNGKLFF.

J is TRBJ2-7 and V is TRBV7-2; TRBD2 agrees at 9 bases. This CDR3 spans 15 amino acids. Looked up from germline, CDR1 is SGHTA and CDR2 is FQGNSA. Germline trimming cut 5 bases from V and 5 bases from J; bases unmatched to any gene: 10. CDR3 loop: CASSPISGRLHEQYF. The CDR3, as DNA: TGTGCCAGCAGCCCGATCAGCGGGAGGCTCCACGAGCAGTACTTC.

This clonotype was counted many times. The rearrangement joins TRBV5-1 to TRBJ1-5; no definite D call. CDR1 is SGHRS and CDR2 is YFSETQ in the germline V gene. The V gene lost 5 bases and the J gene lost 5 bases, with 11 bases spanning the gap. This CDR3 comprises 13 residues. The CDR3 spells CASREGRDQPQHF. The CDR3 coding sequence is TGCGCCAGCAGGGAAGGTAGAGATCAGCCCCAGCATTTT.

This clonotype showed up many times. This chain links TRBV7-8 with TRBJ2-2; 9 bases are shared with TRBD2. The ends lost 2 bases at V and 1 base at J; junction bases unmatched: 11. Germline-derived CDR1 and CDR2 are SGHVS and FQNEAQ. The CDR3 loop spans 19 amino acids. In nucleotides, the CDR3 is TGTGCCAGCAGCTTAAAGAGCGGGGGGATTGGTGTGAACACCGGGGAGCTGTTTTTT. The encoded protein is CASSLKSGGIGVNTGELFF.

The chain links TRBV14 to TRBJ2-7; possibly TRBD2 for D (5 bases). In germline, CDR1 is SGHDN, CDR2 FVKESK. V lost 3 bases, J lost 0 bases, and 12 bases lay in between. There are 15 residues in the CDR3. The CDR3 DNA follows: TGTGCCAGCAGCCACGGCACGGGGAACTCCTACGAGCAGTACTTC. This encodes CASSHGTGNSYEQYF.

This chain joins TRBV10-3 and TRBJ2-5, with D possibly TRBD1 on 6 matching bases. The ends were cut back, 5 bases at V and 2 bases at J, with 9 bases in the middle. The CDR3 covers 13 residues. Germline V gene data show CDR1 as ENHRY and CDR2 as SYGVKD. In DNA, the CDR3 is TGTGCCATCAGTCCGACAGGACAAGAGACCCAGTACTTC. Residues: CAISPTGQETQYF.

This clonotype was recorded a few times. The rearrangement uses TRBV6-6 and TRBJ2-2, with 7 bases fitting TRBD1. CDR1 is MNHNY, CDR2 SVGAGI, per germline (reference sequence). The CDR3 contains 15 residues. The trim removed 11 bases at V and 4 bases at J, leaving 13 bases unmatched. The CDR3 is CAGSLDRPGTGELFF. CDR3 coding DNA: TGTGCCGGCTCTCTGGACAGGCCGGGCACCGGGGAGCTGTTTTTT.

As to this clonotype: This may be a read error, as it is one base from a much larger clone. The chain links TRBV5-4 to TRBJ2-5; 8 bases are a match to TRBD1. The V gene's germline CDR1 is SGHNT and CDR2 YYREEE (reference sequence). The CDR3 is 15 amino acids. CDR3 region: CASSSRGRSQESQYF. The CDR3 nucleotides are TGTGCCAGCAGCTCCAGGGGGCGAAGCCAAGAGTCCCAGTACTTC.

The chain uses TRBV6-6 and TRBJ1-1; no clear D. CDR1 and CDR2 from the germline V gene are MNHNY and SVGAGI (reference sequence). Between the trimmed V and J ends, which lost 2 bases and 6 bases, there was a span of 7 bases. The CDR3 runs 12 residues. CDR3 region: CASSYGSSEAFF. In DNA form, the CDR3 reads TGTGCCAGCAGTTACGGTTCCTCTGAAGCTTTCTTT.

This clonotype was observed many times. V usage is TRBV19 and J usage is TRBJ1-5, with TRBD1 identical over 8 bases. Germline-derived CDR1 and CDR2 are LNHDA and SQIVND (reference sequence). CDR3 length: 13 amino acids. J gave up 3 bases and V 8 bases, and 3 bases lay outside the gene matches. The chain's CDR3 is CASRTGFNQPQHF. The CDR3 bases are TGTGCCAGTCGGACAGGGTTCAATCAGCCCCAGCATTTT.

The CDR3 DNA reads TGTGCCAGCAGCCCTAGGGGGCTCACTGAAGCTTTCTTT. Amino acids: CASSPRGLTEAFF. This chain uses TRBV3-1 with TRBJ1-1; 7 bases align to TRBD1. Trimming at V came to 4 bases and at J to 4 bases, leaving 3 bases not matched to a gene. Germline CDR1 LGHDT, CDR2 YNNKEL (reference sequence). The CDR3 is made up of 13 amino acids.

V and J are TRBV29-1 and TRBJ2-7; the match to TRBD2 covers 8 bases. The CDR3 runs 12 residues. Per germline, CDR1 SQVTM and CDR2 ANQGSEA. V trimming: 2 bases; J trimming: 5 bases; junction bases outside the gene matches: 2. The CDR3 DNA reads TGCAGCGTTGAACTGACTAGCGACGAGCAGTACTTC. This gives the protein CSVELTSDEQYF.

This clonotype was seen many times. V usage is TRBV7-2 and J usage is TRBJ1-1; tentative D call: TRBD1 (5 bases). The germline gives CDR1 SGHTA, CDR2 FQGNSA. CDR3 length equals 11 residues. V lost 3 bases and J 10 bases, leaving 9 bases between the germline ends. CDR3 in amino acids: CASSFGGRAFF. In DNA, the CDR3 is TGTGCCAGCAGCTTCGGGGGGAGAGCTTTCTTT.

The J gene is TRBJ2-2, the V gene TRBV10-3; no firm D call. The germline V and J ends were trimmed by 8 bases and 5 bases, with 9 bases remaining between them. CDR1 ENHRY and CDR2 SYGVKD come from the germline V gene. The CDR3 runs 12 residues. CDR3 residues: CAIGRRTGELFF. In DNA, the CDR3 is TGTGCCATCGGGCGTCGTACCGGGGAGCTGTTTTTT.

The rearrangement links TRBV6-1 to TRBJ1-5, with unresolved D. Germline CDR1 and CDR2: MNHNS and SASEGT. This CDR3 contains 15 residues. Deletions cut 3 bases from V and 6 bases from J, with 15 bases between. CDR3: CASSEPSGWPQPQHF. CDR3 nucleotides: TGTGCCAGCAGTGAGCCCTCGGGATGGCCTCAGCCCCAGCATTTT.

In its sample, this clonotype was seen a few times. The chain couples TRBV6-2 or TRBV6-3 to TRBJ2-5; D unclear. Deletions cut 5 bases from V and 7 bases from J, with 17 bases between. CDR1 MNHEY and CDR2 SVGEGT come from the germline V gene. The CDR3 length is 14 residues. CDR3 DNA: TGTGCCAGCAGTAAGGACGGCCTGCTGGGGACCCAGTACTTC. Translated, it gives CASSKDGLLGTQYF.

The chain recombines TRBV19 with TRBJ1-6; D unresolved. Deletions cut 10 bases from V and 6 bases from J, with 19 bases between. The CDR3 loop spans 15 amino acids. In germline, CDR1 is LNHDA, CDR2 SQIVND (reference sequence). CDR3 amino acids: CATATGSWTNSPLHF. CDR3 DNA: TGTGCCACCGCCACCGGCAGCTGGACTAATTCACCCCTCCACTTT.

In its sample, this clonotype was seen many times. The CDR3 is CASSFRDRDNQPQHF. The CDR3 nucleotides are TGTGCCAGCAGCTTCCGGGACAGGGACAATCAGCCCCAGCATTTT. This chain links TRBV5-6 with TRBJ1-5, with 9 bases that match TRBD1. Germline CDR1 reads SGHDT; CDR2 reads YYEEEE. The CDR3 loop spans 15 amino acids. Germline trimming cut 2 bases from V and 3 bases from J; bases unmatched to any gene: 3.

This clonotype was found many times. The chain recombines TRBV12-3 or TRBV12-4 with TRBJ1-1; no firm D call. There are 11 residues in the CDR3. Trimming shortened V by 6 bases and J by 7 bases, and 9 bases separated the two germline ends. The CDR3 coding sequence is TGTGCCAGCAGGTCGCAATTTGAAGCTTTCTTT. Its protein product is CASRSQFEAFF.

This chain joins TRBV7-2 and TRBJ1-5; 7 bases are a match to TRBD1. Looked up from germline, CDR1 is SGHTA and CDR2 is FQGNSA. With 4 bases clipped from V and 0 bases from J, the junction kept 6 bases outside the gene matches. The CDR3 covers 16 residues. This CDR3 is CASSSGPGGSNQPQHF. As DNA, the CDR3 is TGTGCCAGCAGCTCCGGACCAGGGGGTAGCAATCAGCCCCAGCATTTT.

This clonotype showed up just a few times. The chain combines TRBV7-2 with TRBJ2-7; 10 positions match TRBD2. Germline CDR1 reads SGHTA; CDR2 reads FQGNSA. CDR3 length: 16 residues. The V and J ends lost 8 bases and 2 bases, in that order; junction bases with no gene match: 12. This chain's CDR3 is CASGRASGSSTYEQYF. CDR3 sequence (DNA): TGTGCCAGCGGACGGGCTAGCGGGAGTTCCACCTACGAGCAGTACTTC.

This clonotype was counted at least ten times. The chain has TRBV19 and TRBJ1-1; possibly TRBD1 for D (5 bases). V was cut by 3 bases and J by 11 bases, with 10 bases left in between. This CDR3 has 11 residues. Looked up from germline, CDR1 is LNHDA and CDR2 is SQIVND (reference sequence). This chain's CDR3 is CASSMGPEAFF. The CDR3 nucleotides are TGTGCCAGTAGTATGGGACCGGAGGCTTTCTTT.

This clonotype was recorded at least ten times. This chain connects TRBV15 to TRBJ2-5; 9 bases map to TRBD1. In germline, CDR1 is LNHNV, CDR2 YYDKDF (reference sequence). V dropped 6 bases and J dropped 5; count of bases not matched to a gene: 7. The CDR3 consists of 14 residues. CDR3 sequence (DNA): TGTGCCACCAGTCCAACAGGGGGCCGGGAGACCCAGTACTTC. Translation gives CATSPTGGRETQYF.

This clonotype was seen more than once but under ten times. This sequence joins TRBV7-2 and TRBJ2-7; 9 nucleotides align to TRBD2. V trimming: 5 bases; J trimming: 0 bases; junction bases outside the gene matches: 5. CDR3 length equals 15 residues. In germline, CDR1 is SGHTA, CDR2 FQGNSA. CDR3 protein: CASSPERGVSYEQYF. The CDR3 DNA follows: TGTGCCAGCAGCCCGGAGCGGGGGGTCTCCTACGAGCAGTACTTC.

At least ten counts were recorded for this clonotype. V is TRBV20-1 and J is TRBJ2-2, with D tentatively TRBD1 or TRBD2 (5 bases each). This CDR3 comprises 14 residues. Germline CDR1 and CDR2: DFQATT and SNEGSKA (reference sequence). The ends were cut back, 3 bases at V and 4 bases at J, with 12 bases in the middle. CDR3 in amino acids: CSASYGAGTGELFF. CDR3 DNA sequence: TGCAGTGCTAGCTACGGGGCGGGCACCGGGGAGCTGTTTTTT.

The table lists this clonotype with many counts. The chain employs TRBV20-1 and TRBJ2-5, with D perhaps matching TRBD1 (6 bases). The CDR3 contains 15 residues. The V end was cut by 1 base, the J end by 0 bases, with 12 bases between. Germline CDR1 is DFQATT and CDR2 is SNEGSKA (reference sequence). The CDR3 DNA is TGCAGTGCTAGAGGGATGAGGGGGAACCAAGAGACCCAGTACTTC. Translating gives CSARGMRGNQETQYF.

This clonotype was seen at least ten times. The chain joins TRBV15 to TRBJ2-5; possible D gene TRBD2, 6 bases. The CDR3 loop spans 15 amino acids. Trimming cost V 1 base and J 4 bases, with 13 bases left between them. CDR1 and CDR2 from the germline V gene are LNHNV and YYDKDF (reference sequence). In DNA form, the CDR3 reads TGTGCCACCAGCAGAGTGCAGGGAGGCCCAGAGACCCAGTACTTC. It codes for CATSRVQGGPETQYF. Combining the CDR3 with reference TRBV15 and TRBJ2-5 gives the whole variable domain DAMVIQNPRYQVTQFGKPVTLSCSQTLNHNVMYWYQQKSSQAPKLLFHYYDKDFNNEADTPDNFQSRRPNTSFCFLDIRSPGLGDTAMYLCATSRVQGGPETQYFGPGTRLLVL.

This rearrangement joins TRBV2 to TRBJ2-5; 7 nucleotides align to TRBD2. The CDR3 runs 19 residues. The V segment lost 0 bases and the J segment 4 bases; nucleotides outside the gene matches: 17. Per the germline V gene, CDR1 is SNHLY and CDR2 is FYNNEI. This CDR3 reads CASSEALSNRRGGRETQYF. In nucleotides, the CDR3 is TGTGCCAGCAGTGAAGCGCTCTCAAATCGACGGGGAGGGCGAGAGACCCAGTACTTC.

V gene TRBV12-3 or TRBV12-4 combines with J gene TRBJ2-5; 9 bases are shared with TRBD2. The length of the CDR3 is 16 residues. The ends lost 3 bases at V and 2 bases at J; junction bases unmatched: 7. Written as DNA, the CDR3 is TGTGCCAGCAGTTTGGAGCCTAGCGGGACTCAAGAGACCCAGTACTTC. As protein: CASSLEPSGTQETQYF.

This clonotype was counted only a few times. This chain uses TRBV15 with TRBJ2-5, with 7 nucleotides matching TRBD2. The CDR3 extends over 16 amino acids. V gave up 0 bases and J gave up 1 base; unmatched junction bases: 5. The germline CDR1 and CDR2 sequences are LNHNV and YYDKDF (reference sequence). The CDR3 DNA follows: TGTGCCACCAGCAGAGATCCCGGGGGGTTCCAAGAGACCCAGTACTTC. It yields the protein CATSRDPGGFQETQYF.

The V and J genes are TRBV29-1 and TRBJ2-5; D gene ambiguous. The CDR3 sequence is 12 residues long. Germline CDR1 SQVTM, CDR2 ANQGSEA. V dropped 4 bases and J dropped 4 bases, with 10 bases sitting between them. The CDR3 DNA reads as TGCAGCGTTGGTGCGGTCCGAGAGACCCAGTACTTC. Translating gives CSVGAVRETQYF.

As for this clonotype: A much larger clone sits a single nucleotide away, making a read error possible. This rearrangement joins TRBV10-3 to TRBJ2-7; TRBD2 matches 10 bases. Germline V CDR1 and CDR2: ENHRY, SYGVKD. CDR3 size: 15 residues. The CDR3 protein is CAISVSAGGLVEQHF. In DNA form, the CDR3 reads TGTGCCATCAGTGTCTCAGCGGGGGGGCTTGTCGAGCAGCACTTC.